This T cell receptor (beta chain) was sequenced in a study of T-cell reconstitution after alpha-beta-depleted transplantation in children. The table lists this clonotype with a few counts. The J segment lost 6 bases and the V segment lost 6 bases, leaving 12 bases of the junction unmatched. The germline V gene encodes CDR1 MNHNS and CDR2 SASEGT. The length of the CDR3 is 16 residues. As it was prepared, the TCRbeta library received unique molecular identifiers. TCRdb used MiXCR to reprocess the PCR reads, holding one entry per CDR3 protein. The sample carries 500,000 or so distinct CDR3 sequences, approximately 32% recorded once.

The clonotype comes from a human donor who donated a stem cell graft to a child with aplastic anemia. Specimen: PBMCs from the stem cell graft donor, collected from the stem cell graft. The V and J genes are TRBV6-1 and TRBJ2-1, with TRBD2 matching over 9 bases. CDR3 residues: CASREAGGPSSNEQFF. In nucleotides, the CDR3 is TGTGCCAGCAGGGAGGCGGGAGGGCCCTCGAGCAATGAGCAGTTCTTC.